This T cell receptor (beta chain) was obtained from a study of shared clonotypes between healthy human individuals. Clones were read by immunoSEQ multiplex PCR, and TCRdb kept only the in-frame ones, dropping some. The sample shows approximately 1.4 million clones, 95% to 99% of them seen only once. Researchers partitioned CD4+ cells into CD45RA+ naive and CD45RA-negative memory subsets. Study outcomes and limitations: Researchers sampled blood only, noting tissue repertoires likely differ. Among donors, sharing of clonotypes was expected to be affected by sequencing depth.

Germline loops: CDR1 MNHEY, CDR2 SMNVEV (reference sequence). The CDR3 runs 12 residues. Deletions cut 5 bases from V and 4 bases from J, with 7 bases between. Note on this clone: Its antigen is still unknown.

The gene calls are TRBV27 and TRBJ2-3; D not certain. This receptor was obtained from a man aged 25 to 40 in good health. The sample consisted of naive CD4+ T cells sorted from blood. Subset indicated: CD45RA+ positively selected. The CDR3 here is CASSPSADTQYF. For the CDR3, the DNA is TGTGCCAGCAGTCCCTCTGCAGATACGCAGTATTTT.